This T cell receptor beta chain is drawn from a study of OX40 agonist ivuxolimab in advanced cancers. For the study at large: A male proportion of over 75% was recorded, with mean age 60 years and range 23 to 79.

Repertoires were generated with immunoSEQ multiplex PCR, while TCRdb's copy carries only in-frame clones and drops some. The data contain 30,000 to 45,000 clones, roughly 92% of them singletons. On this clone: No antigen is known for it.

Study-wide findings and caveats: More expanded clones were seen, on average, in CD8+ T cells than in CD4+.

V was cut by 7 bases and J by 0 bases, with 23 bases left in between. The CDR3 loop spans 18 amino acids. The V gene's germline CDR1 is SGDLS and CDR2 YYNGEE. V gene TRBV9 combines with J gene TRBJ2-1; D is perhaps TRBD2 (6 bases). This sample comprised CD4+ or CD8+ T cells sorted from blood, obtained in a trial of the OX40 agonist ivuxolimab. This TCR was recovered from an adult with an advanced solid tumor such as melanoma, head and neck, liver or kidney cancer. CDR3 sequence reads: CASQGLDGYPHSYNEQFF. The DNA for the CDR3 is TGTGCCAGCCAGGGACTTGACGGATACCCGCACTCCTACAATGAGCAGTTCTTC.